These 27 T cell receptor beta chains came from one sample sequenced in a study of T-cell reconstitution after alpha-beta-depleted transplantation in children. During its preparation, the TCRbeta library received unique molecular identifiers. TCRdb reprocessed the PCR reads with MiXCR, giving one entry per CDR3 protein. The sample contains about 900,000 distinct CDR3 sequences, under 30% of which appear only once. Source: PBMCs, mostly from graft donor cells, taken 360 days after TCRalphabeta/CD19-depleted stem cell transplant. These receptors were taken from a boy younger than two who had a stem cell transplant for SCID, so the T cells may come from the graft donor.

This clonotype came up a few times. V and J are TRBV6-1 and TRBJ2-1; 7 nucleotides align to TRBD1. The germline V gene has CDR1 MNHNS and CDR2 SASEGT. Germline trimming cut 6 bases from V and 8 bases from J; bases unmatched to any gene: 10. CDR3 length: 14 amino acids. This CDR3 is CASRAGQGVDEQFF. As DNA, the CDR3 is TGTGCCAGCAGGGCCGGGCAGGGGGTTGATGAGCAGTTCTTC.

The CDR3 DNA is TGCGCCAGCAGCTTGCCCCCTTTATATGGCTACACCTTC. It specifies CASSLPPLYGYTF. V is TRBV5-1 and J is TRBJ1-2; D gene ambiguous. Germline V gene lookup returns CDR1 SGHRS and CDR2 YFSETQ. V lost 1 base, J lost 5 bases, and 9 bases lay in between. This CDR3 region has 13 residues. The whole variable domain, filled in from reference TRBV5-1 and TRBJ1-2, reads KAGVTQTPRYLIKTRGQQVTLSCSPISGHRSVSWYQQTPGQGLQFLFEYFSETQRNKGNFPGRFSGRQFSNSRSEMNVSTLELGDSALYLCASSLPPLYGYTFGSGTRLTVV.

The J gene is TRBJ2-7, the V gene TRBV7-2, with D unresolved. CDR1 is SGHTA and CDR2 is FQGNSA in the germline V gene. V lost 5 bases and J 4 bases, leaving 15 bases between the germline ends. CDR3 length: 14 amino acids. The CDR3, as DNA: TGTGCCAGCAGCCCGGAAATGGGGTTTTACGAGCAGTACTTC. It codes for CASSPEMGFYEQYF.

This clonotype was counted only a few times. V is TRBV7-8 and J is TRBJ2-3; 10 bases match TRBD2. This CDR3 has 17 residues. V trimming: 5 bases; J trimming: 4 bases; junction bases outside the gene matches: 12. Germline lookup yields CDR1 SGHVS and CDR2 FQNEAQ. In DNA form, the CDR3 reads TGTGCCAGCAGCCTACCGGGTACTAGCGGGGTCGCAGATACGCAGTATTTT. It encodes CASSLPGTSGVADTQYF.

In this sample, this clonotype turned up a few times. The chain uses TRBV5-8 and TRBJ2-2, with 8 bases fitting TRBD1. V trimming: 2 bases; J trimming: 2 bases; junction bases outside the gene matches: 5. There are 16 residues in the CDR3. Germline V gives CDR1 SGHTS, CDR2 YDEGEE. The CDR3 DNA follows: TGTGCCAGCAGCTTACACAGGGGGAGTAACACCGGGGAGCTGTTTTTT. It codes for CASSLHRGSNTGELFF.

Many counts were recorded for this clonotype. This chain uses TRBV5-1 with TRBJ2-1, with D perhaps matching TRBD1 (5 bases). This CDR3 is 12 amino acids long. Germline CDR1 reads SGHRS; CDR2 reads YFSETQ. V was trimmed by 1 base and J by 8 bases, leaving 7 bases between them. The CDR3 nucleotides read TGCGCCAGCAGCTTGAGGGGCGATGAGCAGTTCTTC. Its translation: CASSLRGDEQFF.

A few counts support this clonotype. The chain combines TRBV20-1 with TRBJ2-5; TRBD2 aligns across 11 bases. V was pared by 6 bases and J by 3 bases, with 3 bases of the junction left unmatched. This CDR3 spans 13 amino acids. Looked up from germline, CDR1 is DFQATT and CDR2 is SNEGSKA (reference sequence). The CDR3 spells CSAETSGKETQYF. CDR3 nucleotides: TGCAGTGCCGAGACTAGCGGGAAAGAGACCCAGTACTTC.

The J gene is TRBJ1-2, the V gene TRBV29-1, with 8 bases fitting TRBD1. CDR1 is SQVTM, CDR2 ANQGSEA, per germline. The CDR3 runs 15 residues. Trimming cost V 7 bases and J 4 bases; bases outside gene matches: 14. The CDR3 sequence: CSAERTATGAYGYTF. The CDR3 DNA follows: TGCAGCGCTGAGAGAACCGCGACAGGGGCCTATGGCTACACCTTC.

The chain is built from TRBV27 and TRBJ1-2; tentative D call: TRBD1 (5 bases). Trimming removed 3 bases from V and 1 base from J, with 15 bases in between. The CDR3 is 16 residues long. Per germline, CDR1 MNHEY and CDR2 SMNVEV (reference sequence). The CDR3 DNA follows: TGTGCCAGCAGTTTCTATCGAAGGGGAAGTAACTATGGCTACACCTTC. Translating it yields CASSFYRRGSNYGYTF.

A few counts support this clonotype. This chain's CDR3 is CASSLSLRGSTDTQYF. CDR3 DNA sequence: TGTGCCAGCAGCCTGTCCCTACGGGGTAGCACAGATACGCAGTATTTT. The rearrangement uses TRBV12-3 or TRBV12-4 and TRBJ2-3; possible D gene TRBD2, 5 bases. V gave up 6 bases and J gave up 0 bases, with 16 bases separating them. This CDR3 spans 16 amino acids.

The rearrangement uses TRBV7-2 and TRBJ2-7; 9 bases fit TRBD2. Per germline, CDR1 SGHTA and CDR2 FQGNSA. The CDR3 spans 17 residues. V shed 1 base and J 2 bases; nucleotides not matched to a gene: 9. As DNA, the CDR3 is TGTGCCAGCAGCTTAGAGCTCCTAGCGGGAAAGACCTACGAGCAGTACTTC. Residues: CASSLELLAGKTYEQYF.

This CDR3 reads CASSRSGIRGETQYF. For the CDR3, the DNA is TGCGCCAGCAGCCGATCGGGGATCAGGGGAGAGACCCAGTACTTC. The chain links TRBV5-1 to TRBJ2-5, with D tentatively TRBD1 (6 bases). The CDR3 is 15 residues long. Trimming removed 4 bases at V and 4 bases at J, with 17 bases between. CDR1 and CDR2 (germline): SGHRS, YFSETQ.

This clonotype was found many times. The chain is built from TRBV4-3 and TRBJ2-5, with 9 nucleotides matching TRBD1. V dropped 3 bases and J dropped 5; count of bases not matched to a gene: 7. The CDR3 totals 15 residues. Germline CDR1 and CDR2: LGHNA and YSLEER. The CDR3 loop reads CASSQADRGTETQYF. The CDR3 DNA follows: TGCGCCAGCAGCCAGGCGGACAGGGGTACGGAGACCCAGTACTTC.

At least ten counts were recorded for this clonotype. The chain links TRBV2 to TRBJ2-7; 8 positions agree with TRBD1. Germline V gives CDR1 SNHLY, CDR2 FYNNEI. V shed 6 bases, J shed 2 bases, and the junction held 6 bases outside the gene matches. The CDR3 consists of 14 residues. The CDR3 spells CASRDREVPYEQYF. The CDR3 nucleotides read TGTGCCAGCAGGGACAGGGAGGTCCCCTACGAGCAGTACTTC.

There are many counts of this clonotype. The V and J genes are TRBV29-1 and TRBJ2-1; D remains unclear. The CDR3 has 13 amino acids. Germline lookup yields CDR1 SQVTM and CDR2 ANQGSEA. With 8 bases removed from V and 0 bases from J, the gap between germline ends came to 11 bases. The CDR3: CSLSWGSYNEQFF. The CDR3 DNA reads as TGCAGCCTATCTTGGGGCTCCTACAATGAGCAGTTCTTC.

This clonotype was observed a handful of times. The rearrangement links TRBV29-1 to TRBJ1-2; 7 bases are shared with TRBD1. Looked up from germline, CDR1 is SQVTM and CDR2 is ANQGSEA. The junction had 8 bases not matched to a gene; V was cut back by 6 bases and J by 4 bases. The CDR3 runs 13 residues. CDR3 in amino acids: CSVGGQPLYGYTF. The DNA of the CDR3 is TGCAGCGTAGGGGGACAGCCGCTCTATGGCTACACCTTC.

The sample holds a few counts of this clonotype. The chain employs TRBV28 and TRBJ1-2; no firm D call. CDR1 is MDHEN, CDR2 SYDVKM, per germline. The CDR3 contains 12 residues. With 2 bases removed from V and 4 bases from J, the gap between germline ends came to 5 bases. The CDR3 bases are TGTGCCAGCAGTTTACCAAGCTATGGCTACACCTTC. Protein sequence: CASSLPSYGYTF.

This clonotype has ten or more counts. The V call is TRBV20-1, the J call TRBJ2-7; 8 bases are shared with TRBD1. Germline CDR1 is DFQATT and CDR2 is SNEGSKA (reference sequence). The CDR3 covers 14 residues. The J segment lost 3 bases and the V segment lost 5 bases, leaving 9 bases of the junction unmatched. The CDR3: CSAPGQGDLYEQYF. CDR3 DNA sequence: TGCAGTGCTCCTGGACAGGGTGACCTCTACGAGCAGTACTTC.

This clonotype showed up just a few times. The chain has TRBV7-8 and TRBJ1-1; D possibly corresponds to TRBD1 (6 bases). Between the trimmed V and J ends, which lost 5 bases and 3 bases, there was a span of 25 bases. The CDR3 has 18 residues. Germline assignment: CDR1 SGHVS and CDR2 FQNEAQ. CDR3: CASSTPNRYVGAYTEAFF. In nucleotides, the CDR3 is TGTGCCAGCAGCACCCCCAACCGGTACGTGGGGGCATACACTGAAGCTTTCTTT.

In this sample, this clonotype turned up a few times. The CDR3 protein is CASSWDNYEQYF. In DNA form, the CDR3 reads TGCGCCAGCAGTTGGGACAACTACGAGCAGTACTTC. This chain connects TRBV5-1 to TRBJ2-7, with D possibly being TRBD1 (6 bases). The CDR3 loop spans 12 amino acids. V shed 5 bases and J shed 3 bases, with 9 bases lying between them. Germline loops: CDR1 SGHRS, CDR2 YFSETQ.

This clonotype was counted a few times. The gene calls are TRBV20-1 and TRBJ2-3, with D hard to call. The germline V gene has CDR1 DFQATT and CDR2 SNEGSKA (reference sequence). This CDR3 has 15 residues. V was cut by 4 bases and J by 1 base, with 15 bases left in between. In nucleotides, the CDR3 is TGCAGTGCTACTGGAGATTTAAGTGGCACAGATACGCAGTATTTT. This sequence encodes CSATGDLSGTDTQYF.

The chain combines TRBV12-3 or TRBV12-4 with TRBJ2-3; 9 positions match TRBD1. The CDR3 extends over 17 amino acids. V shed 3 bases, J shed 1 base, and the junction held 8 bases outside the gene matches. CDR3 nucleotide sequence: TGTGCCAGCAGTTTCGTGGTCAGGACAGGGGGCACAGATACGCAGTATTTT. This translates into CASSFVVRTGGTDTQYF.

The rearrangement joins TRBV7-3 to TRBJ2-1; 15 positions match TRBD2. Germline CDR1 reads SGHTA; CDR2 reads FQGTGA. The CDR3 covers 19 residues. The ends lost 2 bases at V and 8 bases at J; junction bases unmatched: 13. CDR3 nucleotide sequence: TGTGCCAGCAGCTTACGGCCATTAGGACTAGCGGGGGGGTGGGATGAGCAGTTCTTC. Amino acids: CASSLRPLGLAGGWDEQFF.

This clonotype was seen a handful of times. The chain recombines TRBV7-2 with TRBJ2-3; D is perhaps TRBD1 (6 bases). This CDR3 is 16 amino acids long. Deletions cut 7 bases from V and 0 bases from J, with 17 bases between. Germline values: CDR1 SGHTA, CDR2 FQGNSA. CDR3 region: CASTISSTGSTDTQYF. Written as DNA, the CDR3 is TGTGCCAGCACAATTAGCTCGACAGGTAGCACAGATACGCAGTATTTT.

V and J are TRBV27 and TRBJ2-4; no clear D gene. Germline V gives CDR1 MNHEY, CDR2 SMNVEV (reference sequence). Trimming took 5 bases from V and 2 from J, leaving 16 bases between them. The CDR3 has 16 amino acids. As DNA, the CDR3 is TGTGCCAGCAGTCCCTTCGGGCGGCTACCCAAAAACATTCAGTACTTC. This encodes CASSPFGRLPKNIQYF.

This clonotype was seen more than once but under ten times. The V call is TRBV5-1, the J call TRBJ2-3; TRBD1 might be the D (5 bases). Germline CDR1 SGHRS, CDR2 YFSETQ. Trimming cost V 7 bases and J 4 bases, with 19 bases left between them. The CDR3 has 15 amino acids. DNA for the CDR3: TGCGCCAGCTCTCAGGTCGGCCTAGGGGCAGATACGCAGTATTTT. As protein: CASSQVGLGADTQYF.

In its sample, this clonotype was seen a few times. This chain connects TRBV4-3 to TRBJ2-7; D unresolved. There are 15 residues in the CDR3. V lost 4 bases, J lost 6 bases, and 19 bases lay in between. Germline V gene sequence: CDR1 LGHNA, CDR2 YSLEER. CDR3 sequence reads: CASSPYRRWQGEQYF. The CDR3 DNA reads TGCGCCAGCAGCCCCTACCGGCGGTGGCAAGGCGAGCAGTACTTC.